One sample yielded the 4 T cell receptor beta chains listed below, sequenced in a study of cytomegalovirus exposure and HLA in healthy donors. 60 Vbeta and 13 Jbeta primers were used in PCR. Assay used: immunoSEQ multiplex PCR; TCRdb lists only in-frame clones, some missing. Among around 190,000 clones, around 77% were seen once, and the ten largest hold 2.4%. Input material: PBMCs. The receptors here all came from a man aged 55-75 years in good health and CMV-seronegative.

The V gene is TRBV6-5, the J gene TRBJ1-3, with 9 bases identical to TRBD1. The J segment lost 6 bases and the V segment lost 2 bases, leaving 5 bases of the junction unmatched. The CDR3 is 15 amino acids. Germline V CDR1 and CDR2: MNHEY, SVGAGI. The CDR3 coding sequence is TGTGCCAGCAGTTACGGCTGGACAGGGGAAAACACCATATATTTT. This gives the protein CASSYGWTGENTIYF.

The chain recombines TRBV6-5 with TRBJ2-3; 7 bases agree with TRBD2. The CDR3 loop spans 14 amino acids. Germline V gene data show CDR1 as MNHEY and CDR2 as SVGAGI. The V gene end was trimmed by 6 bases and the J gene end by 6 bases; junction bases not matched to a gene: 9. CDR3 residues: CASRRGVSTDTQYF. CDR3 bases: TGTGCCAGCAGACGGGGGGTTTCCACCGATACGCAGTATTTT.

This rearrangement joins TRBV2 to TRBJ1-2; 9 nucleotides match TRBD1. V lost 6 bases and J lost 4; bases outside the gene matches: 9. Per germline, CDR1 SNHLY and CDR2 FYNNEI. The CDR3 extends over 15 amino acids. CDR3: CASRSGTGISYGYTF. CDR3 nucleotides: TGTGCCAGCAGATCCGGGACAGGGATAAGCTATGGCTACACCTTC.

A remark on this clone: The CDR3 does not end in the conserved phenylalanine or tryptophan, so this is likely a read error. The CDR3 loop reads CASSLLSGQGPTNYGYTL. The CDR3 coding sequence is TGTGCCAGCAGTTTATTGTCGGGACAGGGACCCACTAACTATGGCTACACCCTC. The chain employs TRBV28 and TRBJ1-2; the match to TRBD1 covers 9 bases. The V gene's germline CDR1 is MDHEN and CDR2 SYDVKM. V was clipped by 1 base and J by 0 bases; unmatched bases: 9. This CDR3 contains 18 residues.